The T cell receptor (beta chain) described here comes from a study of tumor-infiltrating lymphocytes in primary liver carcinoma (dated by TCRdb to 2015 to 2018). With regard to the full study: Between late 2015 and 2016, a handful of patients in China with histopathologically diagnosed primary liver carcinoma had surgical resection. Technical replicate repertoires showed high reproducibility, with mean shared-clone rates roughly 0.89 and correlation coefficients above 0.95. Samples yielded roughly 3.5 to 7.5 million productive TCRbeta reads; read depth did not differ significantly between tissue types. TCRbeta repertoire sequencing covered about 35 specimens from 5 patients: roughly 25 tumor regions, 5 adjacent noncancerous liver tissues and 5 peripheral blood samples. For each liver tumor, the study sampled five regions along with adjacent normal tissue and blood, and applied TCRbeta repertoire sequencing, expression microarrays and whole-exome sequencing. Hepatocellular carcinoma (four) or combined HCC and intrahepatic cholangiocarcinoma (one) was present in the five patients, who were three men and two women aged 30 to 69 years. The tumors of the five patients were staged as T1-T3 N0M0, with maximum diameters ranging from roughly 4.2 to 10 cm.

RNA from unsorted whole blood was extracted with TRIzol reagent, and germline DNA was obtained with the DNeasy Blood & Tissue kit. At the time of sampling, the patients had chronic HBV infection and had not received any treatment. Before surgery, 3 to 5 milliliters of peripheral blood were drawn into K2EDTA tubes. The CDR3, from cysteine to phenylalanine, totals 11 residues. CDR3 DNA is the only sequence kept; it has 33 bases, read in frame from the first base. Via the germline V gene, CDR1 is SQVTM and CDR2 ANQGSEA. Study-level results and caveats: Consistent with antigen-driven expansion, pairs of tumor regions showed higher repertoire overlap (mean approximately 35%) than either tumor-adjacent pairs (around 17%) or tumor-blood pairs (about 14%). Compared with blood, tumors had a significantly larger share of the repertoire taken up by the top 250 clones (p = 0.039). Because the samples were bulk and unsorted, CD4+ and CD8+ T cell repertoires could not be compared. Only a few patients were included in the study, and the authors note that the findings should be validated in a larger study. Only the TCR beta chain was sequenced, so true repertoire diversity is likely underestimated because unpaired alpha chains were not captured.

A word on this clonotype: It lacks a known antigen. A clone one base away is much larger, so this may be a read error.

A constant-region primer and ProtoScript II reverse transcriptase were used to reverse-transcribe TCRbeta-specific cDNA from about 500 ng total RNA. The TCRbeta libraries were prepared through three rounds of nested multiplex PCR following a slightly modified ARM-PCR procedure. Each of the first two PCR rounds ran for approximately 10 cycles and used multiplex TRBV1-TRBV30 forward primers together with a Cbeta reverse primer. A final 25-cycle PCR with Deep VentR polymerase added sample barcodes and Illumina adapters. Before sequencing, amplicons of 200-500 bp were gel-purified using a QIAquick gel extraction kit. An Illumina HiSeq 2500 was used to sequence the TCRbeta amplicons, generating 250-bp paired-end reads. Processing in the source paper ran as follows. Reads were quality-trimmed with Trimmomatic v0.33, and paired reads were merged with FLASH v1.2.11 to recover full CDR3 sequences. V, D and J germline segments were assigned to the rearranged TCRbeta sequences using MiGEC v1.2.1b. Clonotype statistics, along with Shannon-Wiener diversity indices, were calculated using VDJtools v1.0.0. To reduce sampling bias, subsequent analyses other than the diversity analysis used only the 250 most abundant clonotypes in each sample. The public reads were reprocessed in TCRdb via fastp at Q25 and MiXCR, keeping in-frame beta chains. CDR3 protein duplicates are merged, each entry listing the most common genes and DNA. The V and J calls follow TCRdb's processing rather than the paper's. Within this sample are 310,000 or so distinct CDR3 sequences, with 58% of them counted one time only. About 17% of the sample rests with the top ten.

The receptor's source is a woman in her thirties with primary liver carcinoma and hepatitis B virus infection. The sequence links TRBV29-1 to TRBJ1-1; 5 matching bases give a weak D call of TRBD1. Sequenced input: peripheral blood. The encoded CDR3 is CIAGGFGEAFF. The DNA sequence follows: TGCATCGCGGGGGGATTCGGTGAAGCTTTCTTT.